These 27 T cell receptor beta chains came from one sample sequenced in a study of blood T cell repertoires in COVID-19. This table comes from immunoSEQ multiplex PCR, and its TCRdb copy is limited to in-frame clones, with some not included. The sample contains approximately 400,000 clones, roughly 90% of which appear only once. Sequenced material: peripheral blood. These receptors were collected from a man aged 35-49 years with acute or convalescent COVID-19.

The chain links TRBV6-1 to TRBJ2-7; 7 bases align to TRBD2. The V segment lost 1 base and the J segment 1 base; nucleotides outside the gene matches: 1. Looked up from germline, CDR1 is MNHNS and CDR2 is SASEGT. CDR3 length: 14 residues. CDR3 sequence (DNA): TGTGCCAGCAGTGAAGGCGGGGGTTCCTACGAGCAGTACTTC. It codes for CASSEGGGSYEQYF.

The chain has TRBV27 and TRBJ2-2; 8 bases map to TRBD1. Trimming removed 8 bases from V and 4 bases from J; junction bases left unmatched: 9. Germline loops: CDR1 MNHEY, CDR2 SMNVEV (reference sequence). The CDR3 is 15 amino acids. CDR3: CASGERTGRTGELFF. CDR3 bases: TGTGCCAGCGGGGAAAGGACAGGGCGCACCGGGGAGCTGTTTTTT.

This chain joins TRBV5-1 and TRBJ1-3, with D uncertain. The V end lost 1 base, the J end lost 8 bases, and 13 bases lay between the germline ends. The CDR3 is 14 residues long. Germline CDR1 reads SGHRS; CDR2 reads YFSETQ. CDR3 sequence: CASSLYGEQDTIYF. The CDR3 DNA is TGCGCCAGCAGCTTGTACGGCGAGCAGGACACCATATATTTT.

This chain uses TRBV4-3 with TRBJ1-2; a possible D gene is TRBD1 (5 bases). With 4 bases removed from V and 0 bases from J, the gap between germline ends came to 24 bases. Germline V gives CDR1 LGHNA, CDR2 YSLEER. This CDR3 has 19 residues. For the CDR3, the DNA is TGCGCCAGCAGCCTCCTGTCCACCCCGGGGGTCAACTCTAACTATGGCTACACCTTC. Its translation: CASSLLSTPGVNSNYGYTF.

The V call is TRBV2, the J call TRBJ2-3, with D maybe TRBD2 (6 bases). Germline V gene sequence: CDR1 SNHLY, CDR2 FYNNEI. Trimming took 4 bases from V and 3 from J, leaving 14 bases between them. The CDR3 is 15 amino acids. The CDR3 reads CASSVWGRRTDTQYF. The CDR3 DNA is TGTGCCAGCAGTGTATGGGGGAGGCGTACAGATACGCAGTATTTT.

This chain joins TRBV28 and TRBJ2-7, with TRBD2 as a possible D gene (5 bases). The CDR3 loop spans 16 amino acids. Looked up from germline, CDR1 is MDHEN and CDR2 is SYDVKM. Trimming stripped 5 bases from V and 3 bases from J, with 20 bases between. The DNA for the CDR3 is TGTGCCAGCAGTATCTCCGGGAAAGTCTTTGGCTACGAGCAGTACTTC. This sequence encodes CASSISGKVFGYEQYF. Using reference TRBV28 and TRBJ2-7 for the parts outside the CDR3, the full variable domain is DVKVTQSSRYLVKRTGEKVFLECVQDMDHENMFWYRQDPGLGLRLIYFSYDVKMKEKGDIPEGYSVSREKKERFSLILESASTNQTSMYLCASSISGKVFGYEQYFGPGTRLTVT.

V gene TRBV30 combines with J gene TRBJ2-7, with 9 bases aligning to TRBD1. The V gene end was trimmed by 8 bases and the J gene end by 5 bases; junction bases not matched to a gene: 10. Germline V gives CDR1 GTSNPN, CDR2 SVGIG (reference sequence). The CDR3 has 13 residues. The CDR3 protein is CATQRDREDEQYF. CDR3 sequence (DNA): TGTGCCACTCAACGGGACAGGGAAGACGAGCAGTACTTC.

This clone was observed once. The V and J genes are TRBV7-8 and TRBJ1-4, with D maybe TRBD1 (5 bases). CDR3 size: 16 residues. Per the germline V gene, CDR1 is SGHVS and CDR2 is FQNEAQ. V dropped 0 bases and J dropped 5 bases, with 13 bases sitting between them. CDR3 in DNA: TGTGCCAGCAGCTTAGCCAACCCCGGGGGGAATGAAAAACTGTTTTTT. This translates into CASSLANPGGNEKLFF.

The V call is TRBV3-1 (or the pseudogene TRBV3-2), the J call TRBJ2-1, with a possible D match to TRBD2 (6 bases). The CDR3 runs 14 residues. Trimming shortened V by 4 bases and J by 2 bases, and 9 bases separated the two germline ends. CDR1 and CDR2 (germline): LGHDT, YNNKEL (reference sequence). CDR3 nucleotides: TGTGCCAGCAGCCCGGGGGAGCCCTACAATGAGCAGTTCTTC. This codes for CASSPGEPYNEQFF.

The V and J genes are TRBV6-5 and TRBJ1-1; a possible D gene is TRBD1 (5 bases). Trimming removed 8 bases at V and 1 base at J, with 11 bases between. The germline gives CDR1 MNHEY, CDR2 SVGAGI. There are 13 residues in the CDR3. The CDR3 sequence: CASARGGNTEAFF. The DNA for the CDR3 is TGTGCCAGCGCAAGGGGCGGGAACACTGAAGCTTTCTTT.

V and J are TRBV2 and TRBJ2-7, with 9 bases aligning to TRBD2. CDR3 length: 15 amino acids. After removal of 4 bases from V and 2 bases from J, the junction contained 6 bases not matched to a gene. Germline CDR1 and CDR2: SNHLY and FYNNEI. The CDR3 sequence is CASSGRTSATYEQYF. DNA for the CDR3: TGTGCCAGCAGTGGCCGGACTAGCGCTACCTACGAGCAGTACTTC.

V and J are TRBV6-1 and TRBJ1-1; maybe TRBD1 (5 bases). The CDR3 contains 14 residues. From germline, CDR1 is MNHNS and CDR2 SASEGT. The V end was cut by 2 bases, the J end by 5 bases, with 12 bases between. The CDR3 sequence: CASSESPGPTEAFF. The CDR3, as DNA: TGTGCCAGCAGTGAAAGTCCAGGGCCGACTGAAGCTTTCTTT.

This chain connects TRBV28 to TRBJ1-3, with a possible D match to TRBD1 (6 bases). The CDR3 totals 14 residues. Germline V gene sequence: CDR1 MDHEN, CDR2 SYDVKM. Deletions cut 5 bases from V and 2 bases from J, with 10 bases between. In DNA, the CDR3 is TGTGCCAGCAGTCACTACAGGGCTGGAAACACCATATATTTT. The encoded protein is CASSHYRAGNTIYF.

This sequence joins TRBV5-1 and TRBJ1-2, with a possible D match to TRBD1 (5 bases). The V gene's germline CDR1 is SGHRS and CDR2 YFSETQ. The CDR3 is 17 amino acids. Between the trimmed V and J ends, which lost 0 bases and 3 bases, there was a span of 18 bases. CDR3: CASSLGFVTPGYYGYTF. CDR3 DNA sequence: TGCGCCAGCAGCTTGGGATTTGTGACCCCAGGGTACTATGGCTACACCTTC.

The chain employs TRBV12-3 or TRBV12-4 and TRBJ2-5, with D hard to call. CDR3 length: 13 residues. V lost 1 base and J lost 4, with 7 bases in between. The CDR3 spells CASSLVSRETQYF. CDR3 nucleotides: TGTGCCAGCAGTTTAGTTAGCAGAGAGACCCAGTACTTC.

CDR3 in DNA: TGTGCCAGCAGCCAGAGTCAGGGGGCGCGAGGCTACACCTTC. The encoded protein is CASSQSQGARGYTF. The chain carries TRBV3-1 (or the pseudogene TRBV3-2) and TRBJ1-2; TRBD1 matches 8 bases. From germline, CDR1 is LGHDT and CDR2 YNNKEL (reference sequence). The CDR3 runs to 14 residues. The V segment lost 3 bases and the J segment 8 bases; nucleotides outside the gene matches: 8.

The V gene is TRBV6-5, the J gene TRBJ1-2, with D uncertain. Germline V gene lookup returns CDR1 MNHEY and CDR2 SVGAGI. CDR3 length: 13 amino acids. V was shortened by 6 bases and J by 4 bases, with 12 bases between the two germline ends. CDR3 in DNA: TGTGCCAGCAGCATAAGCCCAATCTATGGCTACACCTTC. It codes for CASSISPIYGYTF.

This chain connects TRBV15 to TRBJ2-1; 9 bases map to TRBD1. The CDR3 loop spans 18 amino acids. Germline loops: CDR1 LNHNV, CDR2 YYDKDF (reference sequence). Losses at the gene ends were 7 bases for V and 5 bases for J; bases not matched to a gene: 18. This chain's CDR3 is CATNLGTGFSLPNNEQFF. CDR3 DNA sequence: TGTGCCACCAATCTAGGGACAGGGTTTTCCTTACCTAACAATGAGCAGTTCTTC.

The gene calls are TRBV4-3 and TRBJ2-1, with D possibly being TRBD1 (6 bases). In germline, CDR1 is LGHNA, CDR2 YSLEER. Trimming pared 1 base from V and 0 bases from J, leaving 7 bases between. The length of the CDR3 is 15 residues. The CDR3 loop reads CASSQVDSSYNEQFF. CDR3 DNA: TGCGCCAGCAGCCAAGTGGACAGCTCCTACAATGAGCAGTTCTTC.

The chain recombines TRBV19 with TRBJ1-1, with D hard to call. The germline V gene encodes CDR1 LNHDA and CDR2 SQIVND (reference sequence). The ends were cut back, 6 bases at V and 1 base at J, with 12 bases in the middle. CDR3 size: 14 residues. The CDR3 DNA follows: TGTGCCAGTAGCCCGCGTCTTAGGAACACTGAAGCTTTCTTT. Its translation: CASSPRLRNTEAFF.

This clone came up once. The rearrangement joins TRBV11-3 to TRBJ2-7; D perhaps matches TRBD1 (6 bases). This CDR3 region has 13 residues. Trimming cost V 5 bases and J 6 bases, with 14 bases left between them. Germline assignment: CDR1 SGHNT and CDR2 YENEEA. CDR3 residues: CASSQDRSVEQYF. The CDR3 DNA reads TGTGCCAGCAGCCAAGACAGGTCTGTCGAGCAGTACTTC.

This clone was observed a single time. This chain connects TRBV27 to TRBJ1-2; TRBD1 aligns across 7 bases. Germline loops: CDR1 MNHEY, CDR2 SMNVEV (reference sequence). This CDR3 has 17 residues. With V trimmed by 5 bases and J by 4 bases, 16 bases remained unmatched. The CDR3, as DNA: TGTGCCAGCAGTACTCGTACCGGCGACAGGGAATCCTATGGCTACACCTTC. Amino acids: CASSTRTGDRESYGYTF.

Here the CDR3 DNA reads TGTGCCAGCAGCTTGGCGGGACAGCCTAACACCGGGGAGCTGTTTTTT. Translation: CASSLAGQPNTGELFF. V and J are TRBV5-6 and TRBJ2-2; TRBD1 aligns across 7 bases. V lost 0 bases to trimming and J lost 2 bases; unmatched junction nucleotides: 4. This CDR3 is 16 amino acids long. The germline V gene encodes CDR1 SGHDT and CDR2 YYEEEE.

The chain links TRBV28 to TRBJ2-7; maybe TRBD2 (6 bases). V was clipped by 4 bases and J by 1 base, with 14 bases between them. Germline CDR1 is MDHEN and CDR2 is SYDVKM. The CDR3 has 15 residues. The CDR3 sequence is CASSSRVRGSYEQYF. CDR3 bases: TGTGCCAGCAGTTCCAGAGTCCGGGGGTCCTACGAGCAGTACTTC. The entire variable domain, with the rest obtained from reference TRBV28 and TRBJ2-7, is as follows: DVKVTQSSRYLVKRTGEKVFLECVQDMDHENMFWYRQDPGLGLRLIYFSYDVKMKEKGDIPEGYSVSREKKERFSLILESASTNQTSMYLCASSSRVRGSYEQYFGPGTRLTVT.

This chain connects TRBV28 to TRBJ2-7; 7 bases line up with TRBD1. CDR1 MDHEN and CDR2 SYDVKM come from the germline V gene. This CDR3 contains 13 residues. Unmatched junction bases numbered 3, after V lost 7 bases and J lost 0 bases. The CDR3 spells CASTTGTSYEQYF. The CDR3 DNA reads TGTGCCAGCACGACAGGGACCTCCTACGAGCAGTACTTC.

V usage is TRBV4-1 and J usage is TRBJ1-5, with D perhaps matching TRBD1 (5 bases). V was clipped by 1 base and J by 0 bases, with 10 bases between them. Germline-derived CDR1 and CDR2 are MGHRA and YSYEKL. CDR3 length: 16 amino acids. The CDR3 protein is CASSQGWGGSNQPQHF. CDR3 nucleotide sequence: TGCGCCAGCAGCCAAGGGTGGGGGGGTAGCAATCAGCCCCAGCATTTT.

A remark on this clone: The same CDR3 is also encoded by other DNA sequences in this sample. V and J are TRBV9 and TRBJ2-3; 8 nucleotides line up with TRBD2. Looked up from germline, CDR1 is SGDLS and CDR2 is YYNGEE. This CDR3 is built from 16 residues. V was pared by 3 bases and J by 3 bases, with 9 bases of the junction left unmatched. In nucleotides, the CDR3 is TGTGCCAGCAGCGCCCGACTGGCGGGAGGTACAGATACGCAGTATTTT. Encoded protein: CASSARLAGGTDTQYF.